This TCR beta chain was sequenced during a study of blood T cells in healthy people across ages. J was trimmed by 2 bases and V by 4 bases; bases with no gene match: 10. The CDR3 has 16 amino acids. Per germline, CDR1 DFQATT and CDR2 SNEGSKA (reference sequence). Primers used in a second PCR of about 7 to 12 cycles were a sample-barcoded 5' primer and a J-beta primer mix. TCRdb reprocessed the 5' RACE reads via MiXCR and lists one record per CDR3 protein. The profile shows 1.8 million or so distinct CDR3 sequences, about 39% of them singletons. The V and J genes are TRBV20-1 and TRBJ2-7, with 11 bases lining up with TRBD1. Input material: blood. The sequence derives from a human donor in good health. The CDR3 here is CSANDHRDRGTYEQYF. CDR3 bases: TGCAGTGCTAATGACCATCGGGACAGGGGGACCTACGAGCAGTACTTC.